The rows below give T cell receptor beta chains drawn from one sample of a study of cytomegalovirus exposure and HLA in healthy donors. Profiled with immunoSEQ multiplex PCR; TCRdb holds only in-frame clones, not every one. The sample consists of roughly 100,000 clones, approximately 70% of them appearing once. The material sequenced was PBMCs. The receptors were gathered from a woman in her forties or fifties in good health and CMV-seronegative. Both conserved end residues are trimmed from each CDR3. The order of the fields is CDR3 protein, J gene, V gene.

ASQRQGDTEAF	TRBJ1-1	TRBV7-2
ASSTISTDTQY	TRBJ2-3	TRBV7-7
ASSLGLAGPDEQY	TRBJ2-7	TRBV7-9
ASSLWGTSGTVGEQF	TRBJ2-1	TRBV28
ASSSDGSSYNEQF	TRBJ2-1	TRBV5-1
ASSLGQYEGEQY	TRBJ2-7	TRBV28
ASIGGADISPLH	TRBJ1-6	TRBV7-2
ASSSTLGGTNTEAF	TRBJ1-1	TRBV6-6
ASSLFWTTGTGELF	TRBJ2-2	TRBV5-6
ASSLVREGPWGEQY	TRBJ2-7	TRBV11-2
AIRGTGPFSPLH	TRBJ1-6	TRBV10-3
ASSQDQTSGRGISDEQY	TRBJ2-7	TRBV4-2
ASSIGTGINEQY	TRBJ2-7	TRBV19
ASSSGSYTEAF	TRBJ1-1	TRBV7-9
AIHQGKNTEAF	TRBJ1-1	TRBV10-3
ASSSLASTYNEQF	TRBJ2-1	TRBV28
ASSRTAGLNTYEQY	TRBJ2-7	TRBV4-2
ASGLSGNTIY	TRBJ1-3	TRBV12-5
ASSYRQSNQPQH	TRBJ1-5	TRBV6-6
ASSLDSHQETQY	TRBJ2-5	TRBV5-4
ASSLYRGNTEAF	TRBJ1-1	TRBV5-1
ASSLHDSLNSPLH	TRBJ1-6	TRBV28
ATSRGYSGEGDTQY	TRBJ2-3	TRBV15
ASSDMTASLTWYT	TRBJ1-2	TRBV6-5
ASSGDSHEQY	TRBJ2-7	TRBV5-1
ASSEGQPYGYT	TRBJ1-2	TRBV2
ASSSGTSGYEQY	TRBJ2-7	TRBV7-3
ASSALGASPSSTDTQY	TRBJ2-3	TRBV4-3
ASSKDRFNTGELF	TRBJ2-2	TRBV18
ASSPGVSSYNEQF	TRBJ2-1	TRBV5-1
ASSSSGGAAREQF	TRBJ2-1	TRBV27
ASSLVGGTDTQY	TRBJ2-3	TRBV11-2
ASSMWAGGSYEQY	TRBJ2-7	TRBV19
ASSHWTSGINEQF	TRBJ2-1	TRBV4-1
ASSLSNYQPQH	TRBJ1-5	TRBV7-2
ASSRKGTANTGELF	TRBJ2-2	TRBV5-4
ASSSMTSGSLETQY	TRBJ2-5	TRBV11-2
ASQISGTPYYEQY	TRBJ2-7	TRBV19
ASSRSYSRANYGYT	TRBJ1-2	TRBV11-2
ASHSPGDTTYEQY	TRBJ2-7	TRBV28
ASSNDRGRTIY	TRBJ1-3	TRBV7-2
ASSGQLNTEAF	TRBJ1-1	TRBV13
ASSPVLSGNTIY	TRBJ1-3	TRBV7-9
ASSLGGDRNSPLH	TRBJ1-6	TRBV5-1
ASSSGSRGNTIY	TRBJ1-3	TRBV5-8
SAVGTGGFQETQY	TRBJ2-5	TRBV29-1
ASSWGEEQY	TRBJ2-7	TRBV6-6
ASSQAAGLSTDTQY	TRBJ2-3	TRBV4-2
ASSRLGENTGELF	TRBJ2-2	TRBV7-6
ASSIPGGGQPQN	TRBJ1-5	TRBV28
ASGLAGARGETQY	TRBJ2-5	TRBV6-1
ASSKTGGSYEQY	TRBJ2-7	TRBV7-9
ASSPKRESGANVLT	TRBJ2-6	TRBV5-4
ASSFIENTGELF	TRBJ2-2	TRBV11-2
ASSVGTFRDEQF	TRBJ2-1	TRBV7-6